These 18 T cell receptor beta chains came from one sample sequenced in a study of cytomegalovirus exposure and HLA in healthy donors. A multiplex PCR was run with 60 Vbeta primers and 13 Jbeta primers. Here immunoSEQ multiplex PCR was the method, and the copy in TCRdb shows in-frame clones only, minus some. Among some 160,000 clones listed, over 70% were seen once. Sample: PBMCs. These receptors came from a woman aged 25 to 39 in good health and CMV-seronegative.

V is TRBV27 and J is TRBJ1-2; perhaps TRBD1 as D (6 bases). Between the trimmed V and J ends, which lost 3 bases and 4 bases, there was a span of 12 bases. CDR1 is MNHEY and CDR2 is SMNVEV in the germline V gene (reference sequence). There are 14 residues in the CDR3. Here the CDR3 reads CASSFGGASYGYTF. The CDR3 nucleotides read TGTGCCAGCAGTTTTGGGGGCGCAAGCTATGGCTACACCTTC.

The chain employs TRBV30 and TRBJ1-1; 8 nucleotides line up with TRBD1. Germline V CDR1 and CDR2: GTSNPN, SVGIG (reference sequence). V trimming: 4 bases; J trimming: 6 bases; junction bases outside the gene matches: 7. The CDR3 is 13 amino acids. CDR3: CAWMGQAGPEAFF. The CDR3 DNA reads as TGTGCCTGGATGGGACAGGCAGGCCCTGAAGCTTTCTTT.

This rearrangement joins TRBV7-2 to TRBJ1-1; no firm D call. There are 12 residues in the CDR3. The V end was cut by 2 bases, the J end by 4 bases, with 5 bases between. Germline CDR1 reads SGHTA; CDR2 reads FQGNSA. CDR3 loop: CASSLLSTEAFF. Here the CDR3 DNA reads TGTGCCAGCAGCTTATTGAGCACTGAAGCTTTCTTT.

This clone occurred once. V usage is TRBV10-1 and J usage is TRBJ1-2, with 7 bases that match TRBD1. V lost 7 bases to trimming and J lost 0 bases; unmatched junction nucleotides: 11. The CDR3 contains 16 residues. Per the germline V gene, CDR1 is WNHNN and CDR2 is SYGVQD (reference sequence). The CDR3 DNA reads TGCGCCAGCAACATAGGACAGGTTAAAGCTAACTATGGCTACACCTTC. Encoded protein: CASNIGQVKANYGYTF.

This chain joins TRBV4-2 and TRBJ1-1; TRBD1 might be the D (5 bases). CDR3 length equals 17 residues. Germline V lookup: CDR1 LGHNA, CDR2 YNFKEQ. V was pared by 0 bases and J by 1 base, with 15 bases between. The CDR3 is CASSQDPTMGGNTEAFF. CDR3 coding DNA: TGTGCCAGCAGCCAAGACCCCACGATGGGGGGGAACACTGAAGCTTTCTTT.

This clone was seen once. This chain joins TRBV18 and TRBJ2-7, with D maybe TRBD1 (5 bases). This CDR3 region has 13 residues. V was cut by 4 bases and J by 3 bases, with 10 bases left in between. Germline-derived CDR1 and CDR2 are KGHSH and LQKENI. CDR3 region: CASSLRDRYEQYF. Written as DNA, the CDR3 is TGTGCCAGCTCACTCAGGGATCGCTACGAGCAGTACTTC.

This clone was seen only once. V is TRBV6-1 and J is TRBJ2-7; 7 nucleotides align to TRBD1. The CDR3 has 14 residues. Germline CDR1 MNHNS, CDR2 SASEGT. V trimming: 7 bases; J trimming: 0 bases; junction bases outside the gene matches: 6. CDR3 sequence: CASKRGTASYEQYF. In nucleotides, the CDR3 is TGTGCCAGCAAAAGGGGGACAGCCTCCTACGAGCAGTACTTC.

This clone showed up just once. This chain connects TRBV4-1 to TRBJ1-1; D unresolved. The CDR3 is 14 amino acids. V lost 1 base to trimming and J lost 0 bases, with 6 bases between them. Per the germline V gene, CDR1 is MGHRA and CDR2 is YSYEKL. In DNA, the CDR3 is TGCGCCAGCAGCCAAGGGAGGGTGAACACTGAAGCTTTCTTT. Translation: CASSQGRVNTEAFF.

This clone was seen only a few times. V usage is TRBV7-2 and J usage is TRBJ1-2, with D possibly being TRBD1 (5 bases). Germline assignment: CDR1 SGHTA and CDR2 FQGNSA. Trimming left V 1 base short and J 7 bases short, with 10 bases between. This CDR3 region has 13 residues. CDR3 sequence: CASSLVQVPGYTF. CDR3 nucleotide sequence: TGTGCCAGCAGCTTAGTACAGGTTCCTGGCTACACCTTC.

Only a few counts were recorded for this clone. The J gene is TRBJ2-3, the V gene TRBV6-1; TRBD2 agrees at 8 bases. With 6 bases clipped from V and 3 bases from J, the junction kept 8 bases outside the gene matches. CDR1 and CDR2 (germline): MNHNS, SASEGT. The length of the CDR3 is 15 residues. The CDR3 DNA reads TGTGCCAGCAGAACGGGGCTAGCGGGTACAGATACGCAGTATTTT. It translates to CASRTGLAGTDTQYF.

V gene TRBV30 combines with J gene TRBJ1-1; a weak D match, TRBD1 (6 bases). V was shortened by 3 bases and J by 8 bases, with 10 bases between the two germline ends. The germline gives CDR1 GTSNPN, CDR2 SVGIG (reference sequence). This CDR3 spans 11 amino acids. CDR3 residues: CAWSDGTEAFF. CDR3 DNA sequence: TGTGCCTGGAGCGACGGGACAGAAGCTTTCTTT.

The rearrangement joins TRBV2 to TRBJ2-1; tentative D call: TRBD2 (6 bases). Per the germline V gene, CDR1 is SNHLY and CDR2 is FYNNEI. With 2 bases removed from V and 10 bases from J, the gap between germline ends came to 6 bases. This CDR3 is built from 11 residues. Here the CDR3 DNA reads TGTGCCAGCAGTGAACGGGGGGAGCAGTTCTTC. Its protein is CASSERGEQFF.

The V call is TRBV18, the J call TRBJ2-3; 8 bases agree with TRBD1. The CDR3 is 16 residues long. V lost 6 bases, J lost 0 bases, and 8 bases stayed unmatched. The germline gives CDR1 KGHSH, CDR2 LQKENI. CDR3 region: CASSRDRGLSTDTQYF. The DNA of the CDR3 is TGTGCCAGCTCCCGAGACAGGGGACTTAGCACAGATACGCAGTATTTT.

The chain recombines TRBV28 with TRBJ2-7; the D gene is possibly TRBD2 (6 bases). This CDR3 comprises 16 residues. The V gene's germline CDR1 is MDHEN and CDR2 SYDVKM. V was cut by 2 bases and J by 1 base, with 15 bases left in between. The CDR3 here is CASSLNRDLLSYEQYF. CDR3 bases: TGTGCCAGCAGTTTAAACCGGGACTTACTTTCCTACGAGCAGTACTTC.

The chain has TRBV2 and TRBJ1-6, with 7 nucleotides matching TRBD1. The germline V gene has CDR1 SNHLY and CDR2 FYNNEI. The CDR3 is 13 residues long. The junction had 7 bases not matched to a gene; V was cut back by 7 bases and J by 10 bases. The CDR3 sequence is CASTEGAESPLHF. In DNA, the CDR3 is TGTGCCAGCACCGAGGGGGCAGAGTCACCCCTCCACTTT.

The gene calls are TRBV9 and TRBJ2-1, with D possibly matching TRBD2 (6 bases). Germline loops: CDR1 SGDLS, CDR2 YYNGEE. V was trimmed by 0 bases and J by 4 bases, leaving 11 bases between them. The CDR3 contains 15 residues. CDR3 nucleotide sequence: TGTGCCAGCAGCGTAGCGGGGGAGCCATACAATGAGCAGTTCTTC. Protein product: CASSVAGEPYNEQFF.

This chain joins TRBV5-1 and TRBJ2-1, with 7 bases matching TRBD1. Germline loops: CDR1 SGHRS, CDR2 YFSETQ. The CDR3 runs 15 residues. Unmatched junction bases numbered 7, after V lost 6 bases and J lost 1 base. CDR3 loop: CASMRDRESYNEQFF. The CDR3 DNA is TGCGCCAGCATGCGAGACAGGGAATCCTACAATGAGCAGTTCTTC.

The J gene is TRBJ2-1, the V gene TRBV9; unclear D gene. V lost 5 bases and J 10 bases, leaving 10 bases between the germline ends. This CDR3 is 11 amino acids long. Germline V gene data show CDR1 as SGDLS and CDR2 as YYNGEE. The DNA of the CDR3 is TGTGCCAGCAGTCATCTTGGCGAGCAGTTCTTC. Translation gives CASSHLGEQFF.